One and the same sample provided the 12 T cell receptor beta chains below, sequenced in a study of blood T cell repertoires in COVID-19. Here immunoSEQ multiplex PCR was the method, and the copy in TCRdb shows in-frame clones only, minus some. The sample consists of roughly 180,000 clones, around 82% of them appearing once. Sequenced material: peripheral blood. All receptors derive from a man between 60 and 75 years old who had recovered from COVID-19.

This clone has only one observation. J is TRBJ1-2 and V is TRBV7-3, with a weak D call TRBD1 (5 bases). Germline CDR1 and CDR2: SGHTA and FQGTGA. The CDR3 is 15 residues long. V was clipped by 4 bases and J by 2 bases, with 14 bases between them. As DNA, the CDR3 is TGTGCCAGCAGCTCAGACGGGACTTTCAACTATGGCTACACCTTC. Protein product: CASSSDGTFNYGYTF.

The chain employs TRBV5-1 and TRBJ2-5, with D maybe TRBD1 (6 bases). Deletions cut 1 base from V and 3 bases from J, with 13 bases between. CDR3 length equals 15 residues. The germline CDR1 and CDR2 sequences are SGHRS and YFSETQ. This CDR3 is CASSLSYREEETQYF. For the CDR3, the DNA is TGCGCCAGCAGCTTGAGCTACAGGGAAGAAGAGACCCAGTACTTC.

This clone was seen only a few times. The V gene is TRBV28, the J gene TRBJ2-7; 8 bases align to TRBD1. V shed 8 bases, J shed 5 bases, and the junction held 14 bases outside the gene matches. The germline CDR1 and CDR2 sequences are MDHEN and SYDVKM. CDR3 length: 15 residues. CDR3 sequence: CASATQGAKGNEQYF. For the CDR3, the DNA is TGTGCCAGCGCTACTCAGGGGGCTAAAGGGAACGAGCAGTACTTC.

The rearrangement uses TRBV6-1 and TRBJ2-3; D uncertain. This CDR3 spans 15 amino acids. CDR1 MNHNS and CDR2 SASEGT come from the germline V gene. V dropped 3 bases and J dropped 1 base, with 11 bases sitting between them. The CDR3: CASSDSSLGTDTQYF. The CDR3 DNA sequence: TGTGCCAGCAGTGATAGCTCTCTGGGCACAGATACGCAGTATTTT.

The CDR3 is CAWSQGSGQGVQETQYF. In nucleotides, the CDR3 is TGTGCCTGGAGTCAAGGGTCGGGACAGGGGGTGCAAGAGACCCAGTACTTC. The chain recombines TRBV30 with TRBJ2-5, with 11 positions matching TRBD1. Germline values: CDR1 GTSNPN, CDR2 SVGIG (reference sequence). After removal of 2 bases from V and 2 bases from J, the junction contained 10 bases not matched to a gene. There are 17 residues in the CDR3.

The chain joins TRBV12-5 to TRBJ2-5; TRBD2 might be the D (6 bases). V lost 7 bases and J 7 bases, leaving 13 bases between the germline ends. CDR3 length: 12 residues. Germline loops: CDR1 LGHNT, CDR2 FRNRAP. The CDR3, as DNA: TGTGCTAGTGACGGGGGTGCTGGGACCCAGTACTTC. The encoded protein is CASDGGAGTQYF.

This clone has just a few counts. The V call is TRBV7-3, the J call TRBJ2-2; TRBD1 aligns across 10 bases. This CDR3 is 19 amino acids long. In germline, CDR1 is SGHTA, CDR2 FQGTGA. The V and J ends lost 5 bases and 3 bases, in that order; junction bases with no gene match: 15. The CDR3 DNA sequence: TGTGCCAGCAGCCCGCGCATTTACTCCGGGACAGGGGACACCGGGGAGCTGTTTTTT. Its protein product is CASSPRIYSGTGDTGELFF.

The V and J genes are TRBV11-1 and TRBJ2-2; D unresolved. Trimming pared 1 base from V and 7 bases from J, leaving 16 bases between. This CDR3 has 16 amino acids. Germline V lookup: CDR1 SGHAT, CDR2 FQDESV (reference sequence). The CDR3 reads CASSLGAAPAGGELFF. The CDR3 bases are TGTGCCAGCAGCTTAGGCGCGGCCCCAGCTGGCGGGGAGCTGTTTTTT.

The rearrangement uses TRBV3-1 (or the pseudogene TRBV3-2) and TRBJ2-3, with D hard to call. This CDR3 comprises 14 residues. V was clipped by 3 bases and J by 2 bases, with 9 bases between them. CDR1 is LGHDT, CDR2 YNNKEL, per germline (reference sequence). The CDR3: CASSQEIHTDTQYF. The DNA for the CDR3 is TGTGCCAGCAGCCAGGAGATTCACACAGATACGCAGTATTTT.

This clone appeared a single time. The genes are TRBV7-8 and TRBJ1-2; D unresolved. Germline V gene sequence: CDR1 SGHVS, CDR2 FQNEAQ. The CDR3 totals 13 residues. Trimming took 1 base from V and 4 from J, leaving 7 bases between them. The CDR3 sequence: CASSLVGRYGYTF. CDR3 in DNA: TGTGCCAGCAGCTTAGTTGGGCGCTATGGCTACACCTTC.

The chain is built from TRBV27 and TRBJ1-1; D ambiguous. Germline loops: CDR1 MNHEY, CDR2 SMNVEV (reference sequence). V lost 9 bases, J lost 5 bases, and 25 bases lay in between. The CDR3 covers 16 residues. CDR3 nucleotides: TGTGCCAGTTCTCCCCGAGGGCGGGGTAAGGATACTGAAGCTTTCTTT. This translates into CASSPRGRGKDTEAFF.

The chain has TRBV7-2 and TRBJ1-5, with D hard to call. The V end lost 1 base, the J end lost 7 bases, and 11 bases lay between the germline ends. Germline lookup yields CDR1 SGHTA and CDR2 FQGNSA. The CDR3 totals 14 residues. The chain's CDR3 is CASSLVGREQPQHF. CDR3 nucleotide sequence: TGTGCCAGCAGCTTAGTCGGGAGGGAACAGCCCCAGCATTTT.